This T cell receptor beta chain was sequenced during a study of blood T cell repertoires in COVID-19. Study summary: PBMCs, B-cell-depleted T cells, or T cells were the source of the cDNA or gDNA that made up the material.

Profiled with immunoSEQ multiplex PCR; TCRdb holds only in-frame clones, not every one. This sample has roughly 330,000 clones, with approximately 89% found just once. Categorization into cohorts depended on clinical history that participants reported. Donors in Cohort 3 counted as recovered after two negative PCRs, clearance, or symptom resolution. This clone was counted once. The CDR3 runs 14 residues. The origin of this receptor is a woman aged 25 to 39 who had recovered from COVID-19. The sequencing input was PBMCs or T cells enriched from blood (not recorded which). The chain recombines TRBV21-1 with TRBJ1-2; TRBD1 is taken as the D call from the table, unchecked against the DNA. TRBV21-1 corresponds to a pseudogene. CDR3 sequence reads: CASSKQDIFYGYTF. DNA for the CDR3: TGTGCCAGCAGCAAGCAGGACATTTTCTATGGCTACACCTTC.